This is a list of T cell receptor beta chains from one sample in a study of blood T cell repertoires in COVID-19. Sequencing was performed with immunoSEQ multiplex PCR; in TCRdb, only in-frame clones are kept and a portion is missing. The data hold about 340,000 clones, with roughly 90% observed a single time. Sequencing used PBMCs or T cells enriched from blood (not recorded which). The receptors derive from a woman in her 30s who had recovered from COVID-19. Each CDR3 is given with its conserved first and last residue. The D gene is left open where the match is weak. Rows may omit the clone size; those that give it use once, few, many or a size class.

j_gene	d_gene	v_gene	abundance	CDR3aa	CDR3nt
TRBJ1-6	.	TRBV5-1	.	CASSASYTGNSPLHF	TGCGCCAGCAGCGCCTCTTATACAGGGAATTCACCCCTCCACTTT
TRBJ2-1	.	TRBV28	.	CASSLFTGAQQFF	TGTGCCAGCAGTTTATTTACTGGGGCTCAGCAGTTCTTC
TRBJ2-5	TRBD2	TRBV6-2/TRBV6-3	.	CASSYTSGAGETQYF	TGTGCCAGCAGTTATACTAGCGGGGCAGGGGAGACCCAGTACTTC
TRBJ1-3	TRBD1	TRBV7-6	.	CASSLAGRGHSGNTIYF	TGTGCCAGCAGCTTAGCGGGCAGGGGGCATTCTGGAAACACCATATATTTT
TRBJ1-3	.	TRBV11-2	.	CASSLASGGNTIYF	TGTGCCAGCAGCTTAGCCTCCGGGGGAAACACCATATATTTT
TRBJ2-5	.	TRBV9	.	CASSLGRTIQETQYF	TGTGCCAGCAGCCTGGGCAGGACTATCCAAGAGACCCAGTACTTC
TRBJ2-2	TRBD2	TRBV7-3	.	CASKPSGSEELFF	TGTGCCAGCAAGCCTAGCGGGAGTGAGGAGCTGTTTTTT
TRBJ2-7	TRBD1	TRBV5-1	.	CASSNLTGGEQYF	TGCGCCAGCAGCAACTTGACAGGGGGCGAGCAGTACTTC
TRBJ2-7	.	TRBV27	few	CASSLTAGLGGYEQYF	TGTGCCAGCAGTTTGACCGCAGGGCTCGGGGGCTACGAGCAGTACTTC
TRBJ1-1	.	TRBV11-2	.	CAIRRGQENTEAFF	TGTGCCATCAGAAGGGGTCAGGAGAACACTGAAGCTTTCTTT
TRBJ1-1	.	TRBV5-1	few	CASSPVGGSTEAFF	TGCGCCAGCAGCCCGGTGGGGGGATCCACTGAAGCTTTCTTT
TRBJ2-3	TRBD2	TRBV28	.	CASSSYGLAGEETDTQYF	TGTGCCAGCAGTTCCTATGGACTAGCGGGGGAGGAGACGGATACGCAGTATTTT
TRBJ2-2	TRBD1	TRBV18	.	CASSLRDRDGGGELFF	TGTGCCAGCTCACTCCGGGACAGGGATGGTGGCGGGGAGCTGTTTTTT
TRBJ1-1	TRBD1	TRBV19	.	CASSIVGGAGNTEAFF	TGTGCCAGTAGTATAGTAGGGGGCGCGGGGAACACTGAAGCTTTCTTT
TRBJ2-7	.	TRBV7-8	.	CASSPRPGGAEQYF	TGTGCCAGCAGCCCCCGTCCGGGTGGTGCCGAGCAGTACTTC
TRBJ2-1	TRBD1	TRBV12-3/TRBV12-4	.	CASTTDRGKQFF	TGTGCCAGCACCACCGACAGGGGCAAGCAGTTCTTC
TRBJ1-3	.	TRBV18	.	CASSRQTSSGNTIYF	TGTGCCAGCTCAAGACAGACGAGCTCTGGAAACACCATATATTTT
TRBJ2-1	TRBD1	TRBV7-9	.	CASSVHETGAREQFF	TGTGCCAGCAGCGTACACGAGACAGGGGCAAGGGAGCAGTTCTTC
TRBJ1-1	.	TRBV3-1/TRBV3-2	.	CASSQHQGTEAFF	TGTGCCAGCAGCCAACATCAGGGAACGGAAGCTTTCTTT
TRBJ1-2	TRBD1	TRBV2	.	CASRDRGLYGYTF	TGTGCCAGCAGGGACAGGGGGCTTTATGGCTACACCTTC
TRBJ1-1	TRBD1	TRBV28	.	CASSPPGQGQMNTEAFF	TGTGCCAGCAGTCCCCCGGGACAGGGGCAAATGAACACTGAAGCTTTCTTT
TRBJ1-2	TRBD1	TRBV7-2	once	CASSQGTRTGDGYTF	TGTGCCAGCAGCCAAGGGACGAGGACAGGGGATGGCTACACCTTC
TRBJ2-3	.	TRBV19	.	CASSIQGTDTQYF	TGTGCCAGTAGTATACAGGGCACAGATACGCAGTATTTT
TRBJ2-1	TRBD2	TRBV2	.	CASSELAGRNYNEQFF	TGTGCCAGCAGTGAATTAGCGGGGAGAAACTACAATGAGCAGTTCTTC
TRBJ1-5	.	TRBV12-3/TRBV12-4	.	CASSQAGNQPQHF	TGTGCCAGCAGCCAGGCAGGGAATCAGCCCCAGCATTTT
TRBJ1-1	.	TRBV4-1	.	CASSQVGVTEAFF	TGCGCCAGCAGCCAAGTCGGGGTCACTGAAGCTTTCTTT
TRBJ2-2	.	TRBV19	.	CASSIDLNTGELFF	TGTGCCAGTAGTATAGACCTAAACACCGGGGAGCTGTTTTTT
TRBJ2-2	TRBD2	TRBV11-2	once	CASSLGLAGGNTGELFF	TGTGCCAGCAGCTTAGGTCTAGCGGGAGGGAACACCGGGGAGCTGTTTTTT
TRBJ1-1	.	TRBV16	few	CASSLWGETVNTEAFF	TGTGCCAGCAGCCTGTGGGGGGAGACTGTGAACACTGAAGCTTTCTTT
TRBJ2-5	TRBD2	TRBV5-4	.	CASSLRSRVLAGRRETQYF	TGTGCCAGCAGCTTGAGGTCTAGGGTCTTAGCGGGGAGGCGGGAGACCCAGTACTTC
TRBJ2-1	TRBD2	TRBV5-4	.	CASSSNLAGVRNEQFF	TGTGCCAGCAGCTCCAATCTAGCGGGAGTAAGGAATGAGCAGTTCTTC
TRBJ1-2	TRBD1	TRBV28	.	CASSSKTGYYGYTF	TGTGCCAGCAGTTCGAAGACAGGGTACTATGGCTACACCTTC
TRBJ1-6	TRBD1	TRBV6-5	once	CASSYAGQVYNSPLHF	TGTGCCAGCAGTTACGCTGGACAGGTTTATAATTCACCCCTCCACTTT
TRBJ2-7	.	TRBV7-2	.	CASSLDPISSYEQYF	TGTGCCAGCAGCTTAGATCCTATTTCTTCCTACGAGCAGTACTTC
TRBJ2-7	.	TRBV28	.	CASSDPSTEDYEQYF	TGTGCCAGCAGCGACCCTAGCACGGAAGACTACGAGCAGTACTTC
TRBJ2-3	TRBD1	TRBV30	.	CAWSAPDRGWDTQYF	TGTGCCTGGAGCGCACCTGACAGGGGGTGGGATACGCAGTATTTT
TRBJ2-3	TRBD2	TRBV11-3	.	CASSPHGGGAVADTQYF	TGTGCCAGCAGCCCACACGGGGGGGGCGCGGTCGCAGATACGCAGTATTTT
TRBJ1-2	.	TRBV19	once	CASSMGARAQPDGYTF	TGTGCCAGTAGTATGGGCGCGAGGGCACAGCCGGATGGCTACACCTTC
TRBJ1-6	.	TRBV21-1	.	CASSKGGRGNSPLHF	TGTGCCAGCAGCAAAGGCGGCAGGGGGAATTCACCCCTCCACTTT
TRBJ2-3	TRBD2	TRBV6-5	few	CASLERGRGTDTQYF	TGTGCCAGCCTAGAGCGGGGGAGGGGCACAGATACGCAGTATTTT
TRBJ2-3	TRBD2	TRBV2	.	CASRGDFGTDTQYF	TGTGCCAGCCGGGGGGACTTCGGCACAGATACGCAGTATTTT
TRBJ1-2	.	TRBV5-8	once	CASSLLKEGGYTF	TGTGCCAGCAGCTTGCTGAAGGAGGGCGGCTACACCTTC
TRBJ1-4	TRBD1	TRBV28	once	CAAQGVNEKLFF	TGTGCCGCTCAGGGGGTCAATGAAAAACTGTTTTTT
TRBJ1-2	TRBD1	TRBV28	.	CASSPGTGGLNYGYTF	TGTGCCAGCAGCCCAGGGACAGGGGGCCTGAACTATGGCTACACCTTC
TRBJ2-7	.	TRBV27	.	CAASSLEGPLPYEQYF	TGTGCCGCCAGCAGTTTGGAGGGGCCCCTACCCTACGAGCAGTACTTC
TRBJ2-3	TRBD2	TRBV28	.	CASSFSGRGDTQYF	TGTGCCAGCAGTTTCAGCGGGAGAGGGGATACGCAGTATTTT
TRBJ1-4	.	TRBV5-1	.	CASSLYGDSNEKLFF	TGCGCCAGCAGCTTGTACGGGGATTCTAATGAAAAACTGTTTTTT
TRBJ1-4	.	TRBV5-5	.	CASSLVPGKREKLFF	TGTGCCAGCAGCTTGGTTCCGGGGAAAAGGGAAAAACTGTTTTTT
TRBJ1-3	.	TRBV12-3/TRBV12-4	.	CASSFGQGNTIYF	TGTGCCAGCAGTTTTGGACAGGGAAACACCATATATTTT
TRBJ2-4	.	TRBV5-1	once	CASSLDRMELNIQYF	TGCGCCAGCAGCTTGGACAGGATGGAGTTGAACATTCAGTACTTC
TRBJ2-3	.	TRBV5-6	.	CASSLVPDTQYF	TGTGCCAGCAGCTTGGTTCCGGATACGCAGTATTTT
TRBJ2-3	.	TRBV7-2	.	CASSPNFHTDTQYF	TGTGCCAGCAGCCCAAACTTTCACACAGATACGCAGTATTTT